The 20 T cell receptor beta chains below were found in one sample sequenced in a study of OX40 agonist ivuxolimab in advanced cancers. Measured with immunoSEQ multiplex PCR; TCRdb has only the in-frame clones, and not every one. The table lists about 89,000 clones, more than 70% of them singletons. Sample: CD4+ or CD8+ T cells sorted from blood, taken in a trial of the OX40 agonist ivuxolimab. Source of these receptors: an adult with an advanced solid tumor such as melanoma, head and neck, liver or kidney cancer.

The chain uses TRBV5-4 and TRBJ2-7; D not certain. Deletions cut 0 bases from V and 2 bases from J, with 6 bases between. This CDR3 contains 13 residues. Germline V gives CDR1 SGHNT, CDR2 YYREEE (reference sequence). The CDR3 DNA reads TGTGCCAGCAGCTTGGAACCCACCTACGAGCAGTACTTC. Translated: CASSLEPTYEQYF.

This chain uses TRBV7-9 with TRBJ2-1, with unresolved D. Germline assignment: CDR1 SEHNR and CDR2 FQNEAQ (reference sequence). The CDR3 sequence is 15 residues long. With 1 base removed from V and 3 bases from J, the gap between germline ends came to 10 bases. This CDR3 reads CASSLGGLGYNEQFF. DNA for the CDR3: TGTGCCAGCAGCTTAGGAGGCCTAGGCTACAATGAGCAGTTCTTC.

This clone was observed a single time. V usage is TRBV5-4 and J usage is TRBJ1-2; D unresolved. Germline V gene sequence: CDR1 SGHNT, CDR2 YYREEE (reference sequence). Trimming cost V 0 bases and J 5 bases, with 11 bases left between them. The CDR3 spans 14 residues. The CDR3 nucleotides are TGTGCCAGCAGCTTGGCCCGGACGGATTATGGCTACACCTTC. Residues: CASSLARTDYGYTF.

CDR3 loop: CASSFQGDAYNEQFF. In DNA, the CDR3 is TGTGCCAGCAGCTTCCAGGGAGACGCCTACAATGAGCAGTTCTTC. This rearrangement joins TRBV9 to TRBJ2-1; D could derive from TRBD1 or TRBD2 (5 bases each). Germline assignment: CDR1 SGDLS and CDR2 YYNGEE. Between the trimmed V and J ends, which lost 4 bases and 2 bases, there was a span of 13 bases. The CDR3 runs 15 residues.

The chain is built from TRBV20-1 and TRBJ2-5; D possibly matches TRBD1 or TRBD2 (5 bases each). Trimming cost V 8 bases and J 11 bases, with 18 bases left between them. The CDR3 is made up of 11 amino acids. CDR1 is DFQATT and CDR2 is SNEGSKA in the germline V gene (reference sequence). CDR3: CSLPLGPRQYF. The CDR3 DNA reads as TGCAGTCTTCCACTGGGACCCCGGCAGTACTTC.

The count of this clone is one. The same CDR3 also results from other DNA sequences found in this sample. The chain links TRBV5-1 to TRBJ1-1, with D uncertain. V lost 0 bases to trimming and J lost 3 bases, with 9 bases between them. This CDR3 comprises 14 residues. CDR1 and CDR2 (germline): SGHRS, YFSETQ. The CDR3 bases are TGCGCCAGCAGCTTGGACGGTGGGGACACTGAAGCTTTCTTT. This codes for CASSLDGGDTEAFF. Full variable domain (remainder filled in from reference TRBV5-1 and TRBJ1-1): KAGVTQTPRYLIKTRGQQVTLSCSPISGHRSVSWYQQTPGQGLQFLFEYFSETQRNKGNFPGRFSGRQFSNSRSEMNVSTLELGDSALYLCASSLDGGDTEAFFGQGTRLTVV.

V gene TRBV5-1 combines with J gene TRBJ2-7; no clear D gene. This CDR3 region has 15 residues. V shed 6 bases and J shed 1 base, with 17 bases lying between them. Germline V lookup: CDR1 SGHRS, CDR2 YFSETQ. The CDR3 nucleotides read TGCGCCAGCATTCTACCCCCGCGGAAGTCCTACGAGCAGTACTTC. Amino acids: CASILPPRKSYEQYF.

The V gene is TRBV30, the J gene TRBJ1-2; the match to TRBD1 covers 10 bases. The CDR3 covers 17 residues. V shed 2 bases and J 4 bases; nucleotides not matched to a gene: 13. Germline V lookup: CDR1 GTSNPN, CDR2 SVGIG (reference sequence). The CDR3 region has the DNA TGTGCCTGGAGTCGATATCCTCCGGGACAGGGGAGCTATGGCTACACCTTC. Translated: CAWSRYPPGQGSYGYTF.

The genes are TRBV18 and TRBJ1-1; D call uncertain. V lost 2 bases to trimming and J lost 6 bases, with 13 bases between them. The germline V gene has CDR1 KGHSH and CDR2 LQKENI. The CDR3 is 14 amino acids. Written as DNA, the CDR3 is TGTGCCAGCTCACCAGTTAACGGGGTCCCTGAAGCTTTCTTT. This gives the protein CASSPVNGVPEAFF.

The chain uses TRBV30 and TRBJ2-1; 8 nucleotides line up with TRBD2. CDR1 and CDR2 (germline): GTSNPN, SVGIG (reference sequence). V shed 0 bases and J 3 bases; nucleotides not matched to a gene: 4. The CDR3 is made up of 15 amino acids. As DNA, the CDR3 is TGTGCCTGGAGTGTAGCGGGAGCCAGCTACAATGAGCAGTTCTTC. Its translation is CAWSVAGASYNEQFF.

CDR3 residues: CASSRTGQGREETQYF. The CDR3 DNA reads TGTGCCAGCAGCAGGACGGGACAGGGGAGAGAAGAGACCCAGTACTTC. This chain joins TRBV5-8 and TRBJ2-5; the match to TRBD1 covers 10 bases. The V gene's germline CDR1 is SGHTS and CDR2 YDEGEE. CDR3 length: 16 residues. V dropped 4 bases and J dropped 3; count of bases not matched to a gene: 9.

This sequence joins TRBV15 and TRBJ1-1; 9 bases map to TRBD1. The germline gives CDR1 LNHNV, CDR2 YYDKDF (reference sequence). V was clipped by 5 bases and J by 5 bases; unmatched bases: 6. The CDR3 is 14 residues long. In DNA, the CDR3 is TGTGCCACCAGCGAAGGACAGGGGAGGACTGAAGCTTTCTTT. It codes for CATSEGQGRTEAFF.

V and J are TRBV4-2 and TRBJ1-6, with D hard to call. The CDR3 covers 17 residues. Trimming pared 0 bases from V and 0 bases from J, leaving 9 bases between. The germline V gene encodes CDR1 LGHNA and CDR2 YNFKEQ. The CDR3 DNA follows: TGTGCCAGCAGCCAAGATCCCAAAAGCTCCTATAATTCACCCCTCCACTTT. It translates to CASSQDPKSSYNSPLHF.

The chain carries TRBV5-1 and TRBJ1-2; D gene unclear. CDR3 length: 14 residues. V gave up 4 bases and J gave up 3 bases, with 13 bases separating them. Looked up from germline, CDR1 is SGHRS and CDR2 is YFSETQ. As DNA, the CDR3 is TGCGCCAGCAGCCCGGACCCGGGCTACTATGGCTACACCTTC. Amino acid sequence: CASSPDPGYYGYTF.

The CDR3 region has the DNA TGTGCCAGCAGCTTACTTCCGGACAGTACCTATGGCTACACCTTC. Encoded protein: CASSLLPDSTYGYTF. The chain is built from TRBV7-3 and TRBJ1-2, with D perhaps TRBD1 (6 bases). There are 15 residues in the CDR3. V was cut by 2 bases and J by 4 bases, with 14 bases left in between. CDR1 SGHTA and CDR2 FQGTGA come from the germline V gene.

This clone was seen a few times. DNA for the CDR3: TGTGCCAGCCGTCAGACTAGTGGTGAGCAGTTCTTC. It translates to CASRQTSGEQFF. This chain links TRBV6-4 with TRBJ2-1; possible D gene TRBD2, 6 bases. The germline V gene has CDR1 MRHNA and CDR2 SNTAGT. V lost 8 bases and J 9 bases, leaving 14 bases between the germline ends. The CDR3 has 12 amino acids.

The rearrangement uses TRBV11-3 and TRBJ2-4, with unresolved D. Trimming removed 2 bases at V and 0 bases at J, with 11 bases between. CDR1 SGHNT and CDR2 YENEEA come from the germline V gene. This CDR3 contains 16 residues. CDR3 sequence: CASSLSQGLAKNIQYF. CDR3 bases: TGTGCCAGCAGCTTATCTCAAGGTCTAGCCAAAAACATTCAGTACTTC.

The chain uses TRBV5-1 and TRBJ1-4, with D unresolved. V gave up 2 bases and J gave up 0 bases, with 8 bases separating them. From germline, CDR1 is SGHRS and CDR2 YFSETQ. This CDR3 region has 15 residues. The chain's CDR3 is CASSLRTATNEKLFF. CDR3 bases: TGCGCCAGCAGCTTAAGGACTGCAACTAATGAAAAACTGTTTTTT.

The count of this clone is one. V gene TRBV27 combines with J gene TRBJ1-6; the match to TRBD1 covers 7 bases. This CDR3 spans 14 amino acids. Germline V gives CDR1 MNHEY, CDR2 SMNVEV (reference sequence). The V gene end was trimmed by 4 bases and the J gene end by 6 bases; junction bases not matched to a gene: 3. CDR3 in DNA: TGTGCCAGCAGTTGGGGGACAGTTAATTCACCCCTCCACTTT. Protein: CASSWGTVNSPLHF.

This clone was picked up one time. The CDR3 sequence: CASSRGRADSGNTIYF. The CDR3, as DNA: TGTGCCAGCAGCCGCGGACGGGCGGACTCTGGAAACACCATATATTTT. This sequence joins TRBV7-6 and TRBJ1-3; unclear D gene. The V gene's germline CDR1 is SGHVS and CDR2 FNYEAQ. The CDR3 loop spans 16 amino acids. Trimming stripped 5 bases from V and 0 bases from J, with 14 bases between.